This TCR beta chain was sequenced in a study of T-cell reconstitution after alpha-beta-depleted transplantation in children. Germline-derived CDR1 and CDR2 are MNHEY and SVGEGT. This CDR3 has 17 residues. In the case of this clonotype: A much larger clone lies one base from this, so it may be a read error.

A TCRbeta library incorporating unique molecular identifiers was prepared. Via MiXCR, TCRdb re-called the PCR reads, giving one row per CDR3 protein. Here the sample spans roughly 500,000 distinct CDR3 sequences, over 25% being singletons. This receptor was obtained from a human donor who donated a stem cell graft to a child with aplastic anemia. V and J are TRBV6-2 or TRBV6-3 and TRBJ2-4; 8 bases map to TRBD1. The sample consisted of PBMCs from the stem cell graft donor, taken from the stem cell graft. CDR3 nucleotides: TGTGCCAGCAGTTCCTTCCGACAGGGGAATGCCAAAAACAGTCAGTACTTC. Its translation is CASSSFRQGNAKNSQYF.